This T cell receptor beta chain is from a study of human T cells and chemical hapten exposure. Across the whole study: Minor pooled library volume differences mainly drove per-sample TCR yield variation. Notes on the study in general: There was no change with DPC sensitization in TCRs above 1 in 1000 frequency.

The CDR3 is 16 amino acids. The V gene's germline CDR1 is DFQATT and CDR2 SNEGSKA (reference sequence). Deletions cut 2 bases from V and 3 bases from J, with 17 bases between. Within the library, unique molecular identifiers were attached to each individual cDNA molecule. TCRdb called the 5' RACE reads again in MiXCR, with one record for every CDR3 protein. The sample consists of about 140,000 distinct CDR3 sequences, roughly 4% of them appearing once. This clonotype was detected many times. Its antigen is not known. The template was total RNA from unfractionated whole blood. The chain employs TRBV20-1 and TRBJ1-3; D may be TRBD1 (5 bases). The TCR sequence derives from a female donor in good health. CDR3 in amino acids: CSARPIDSNFGNTIYF. The CDR3 DNA reads TGCAGTGCTAGACCAATCGACAGTAACTTTGGAAACACCATATATTTT.